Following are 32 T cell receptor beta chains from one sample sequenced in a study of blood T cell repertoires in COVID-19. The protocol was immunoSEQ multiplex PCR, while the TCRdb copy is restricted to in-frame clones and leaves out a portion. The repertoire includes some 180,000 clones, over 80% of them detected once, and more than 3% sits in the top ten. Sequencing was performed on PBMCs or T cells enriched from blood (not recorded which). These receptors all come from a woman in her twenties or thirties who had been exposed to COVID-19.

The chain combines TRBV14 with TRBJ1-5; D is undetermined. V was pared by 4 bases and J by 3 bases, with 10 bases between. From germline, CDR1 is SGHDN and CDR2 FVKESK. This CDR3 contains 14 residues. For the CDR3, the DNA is TGTGCCAGCAGCCGCGGCAGCGACAATCAGCCCCAGCATTTT. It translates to CASSRGSDNQPQHF. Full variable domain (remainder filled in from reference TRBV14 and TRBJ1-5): EAGVTQFPSHSVIEKGQTVTLRCDPISGHDNLYWYRRVMGKEIKFLLHFVKESKQDESGMPNNRFLAERTGGTYSTLKVQPAELEDSGVYFCASSRGSDNQPQHFGDGTRLSIL.

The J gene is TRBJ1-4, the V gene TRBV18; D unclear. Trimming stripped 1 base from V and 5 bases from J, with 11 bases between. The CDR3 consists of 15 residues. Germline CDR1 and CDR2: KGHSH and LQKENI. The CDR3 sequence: CASSPLMRGNEKLFF. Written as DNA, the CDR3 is TGTGCCAGCTCACCACTTATGAGAGGGAATGAAAAACTGTTTTTT. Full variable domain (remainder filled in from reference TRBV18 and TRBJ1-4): NAGVMQNPRHLVRRRGQEARLRCSPMKGHSHVYWYRQLPEEGLKFMVYLQKENIIDESGMPKERFSAEFPKEGPSILRIQQVVRGDSAAYFCASSPLMRGNEKLFFGSGTQLSVL.

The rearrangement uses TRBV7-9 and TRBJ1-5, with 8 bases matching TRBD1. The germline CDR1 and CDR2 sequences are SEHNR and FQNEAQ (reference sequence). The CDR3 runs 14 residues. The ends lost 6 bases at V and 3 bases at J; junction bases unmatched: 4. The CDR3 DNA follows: TGTGCCAGCAGTCGGACAGGGCTCAATCAGCCCCAGCATTTT. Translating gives CASSRTGLNQPQHF.

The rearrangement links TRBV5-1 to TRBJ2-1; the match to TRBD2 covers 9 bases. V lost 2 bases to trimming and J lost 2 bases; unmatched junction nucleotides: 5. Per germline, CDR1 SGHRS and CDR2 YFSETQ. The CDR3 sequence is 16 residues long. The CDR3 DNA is TGCGCCAGCAGCTTTGGATCTAGCGGGGCCTACAATGAGCAGTTCTTC. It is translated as CASSFGSSGAYNEQFF.

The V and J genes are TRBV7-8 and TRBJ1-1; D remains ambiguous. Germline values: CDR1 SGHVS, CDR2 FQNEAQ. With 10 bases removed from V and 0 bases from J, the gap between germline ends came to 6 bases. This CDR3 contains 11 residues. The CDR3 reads CATQVNTEAFF. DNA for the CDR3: TGTGCCACTCAGGTGAACACTGAAGCTTTCTTT.

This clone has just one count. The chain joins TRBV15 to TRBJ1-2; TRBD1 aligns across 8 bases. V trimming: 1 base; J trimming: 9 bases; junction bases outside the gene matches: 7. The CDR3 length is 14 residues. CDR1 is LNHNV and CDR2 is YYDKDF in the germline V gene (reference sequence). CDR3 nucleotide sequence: TGTGCCACCAGCAGAGTAACAGGGGGTCCGAGCTACACCTTC. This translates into CATSRVTGGPSYTF. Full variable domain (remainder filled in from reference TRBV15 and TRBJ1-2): DAMVIQNPRYQVTQFGKPVTLSCSQTLNHNVMYWYQQKSSQAPKLLFHYYDKDFNNEADTPDNFQSRRPNTSFCFLDIRSPGLGDTAMYLCATSRVTGGPSYTFGSGTRLTVV.

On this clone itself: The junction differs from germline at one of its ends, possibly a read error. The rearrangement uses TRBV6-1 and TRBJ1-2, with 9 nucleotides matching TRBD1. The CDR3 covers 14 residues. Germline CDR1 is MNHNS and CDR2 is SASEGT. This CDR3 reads CASSEDRGFHGYTF. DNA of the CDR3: TGTGCCAGCAGCGAAGACAGGGGGTTCCATGGCTACACCTTC.

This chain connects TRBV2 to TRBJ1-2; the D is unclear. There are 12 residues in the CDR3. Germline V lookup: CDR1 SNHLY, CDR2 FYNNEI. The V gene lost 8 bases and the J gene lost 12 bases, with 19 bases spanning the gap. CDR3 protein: CASDLHDATNTF. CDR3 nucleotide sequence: TGTGCCAGCGATTTACACGATGCAACCAACACCTTC.

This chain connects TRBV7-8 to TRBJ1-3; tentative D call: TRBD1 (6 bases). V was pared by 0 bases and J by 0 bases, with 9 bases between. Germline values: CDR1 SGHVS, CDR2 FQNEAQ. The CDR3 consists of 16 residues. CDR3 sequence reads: CASSLAPTGSGNTIYF. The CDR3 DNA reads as TGTGCCAGCAGCTTAGCCCCGACAGGCTCTGGAAACACCATATATTTT.

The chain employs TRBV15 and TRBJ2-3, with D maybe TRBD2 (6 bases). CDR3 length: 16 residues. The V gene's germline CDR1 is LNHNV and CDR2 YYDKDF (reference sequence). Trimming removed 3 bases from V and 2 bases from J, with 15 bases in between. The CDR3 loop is CATSRNPGGITDTQYF. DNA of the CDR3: TGTGCCACCAGCAGGAATCCCGGGGGAATCACAGATACGCAGTATTTT. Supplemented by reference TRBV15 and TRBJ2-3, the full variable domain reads DAMVIQNPRYQVTQFGKPVTLSCSQTLNHNVMYWYQQKSSQAPKLLFHYYDKDFNNEADTPDNFQSRRPNTSFCFLDIRSPGLGDTAMYLCATSRNPGGITDTQYFGPGTRLTVL.

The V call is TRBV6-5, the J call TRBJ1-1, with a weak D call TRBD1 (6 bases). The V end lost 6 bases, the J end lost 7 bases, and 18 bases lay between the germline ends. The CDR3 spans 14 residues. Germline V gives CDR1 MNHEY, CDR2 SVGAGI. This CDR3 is CASSQSGTGNEAFF. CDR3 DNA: TGTGCCAGCAGCCAAAGCGGCACAGGGAATGAAGCTTTCTTT.

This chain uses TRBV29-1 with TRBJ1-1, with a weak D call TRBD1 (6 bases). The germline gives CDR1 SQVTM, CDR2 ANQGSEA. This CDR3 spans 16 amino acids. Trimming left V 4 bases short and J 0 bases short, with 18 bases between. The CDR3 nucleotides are TGCAGCGTTGTGGGGGGGGACACTTCTCTGAACACTGAAGCTTTCTTT. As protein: CSVVGGDTSLNTEAFF.

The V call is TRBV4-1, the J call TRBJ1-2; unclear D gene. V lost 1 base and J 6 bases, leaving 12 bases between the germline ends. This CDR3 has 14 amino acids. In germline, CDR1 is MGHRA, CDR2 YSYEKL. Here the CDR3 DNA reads TGCGCCAGCAGCCAAGGGAGGGATCCCAATGGCTACACCTTC. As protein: CASSQGRDPNGYTF.

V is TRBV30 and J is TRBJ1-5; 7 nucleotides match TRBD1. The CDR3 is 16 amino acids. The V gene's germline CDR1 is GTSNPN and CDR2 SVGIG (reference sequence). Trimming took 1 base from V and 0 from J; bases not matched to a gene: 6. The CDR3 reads CAWSDRGSFSNQPQHF. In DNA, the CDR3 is TGTGCCTGGAGTGACAGGGGCTCCTTTAGCAATCAGCCCCAGCATTTT.

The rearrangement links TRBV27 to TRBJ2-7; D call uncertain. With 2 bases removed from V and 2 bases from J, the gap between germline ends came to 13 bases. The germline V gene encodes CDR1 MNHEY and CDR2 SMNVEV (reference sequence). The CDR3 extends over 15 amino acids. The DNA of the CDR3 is TGTGCCAGCAGTTTAAGGCCCTCAGGCACCTACGAGCAGTACTTC. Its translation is CASSLRPSGTYEQYF.

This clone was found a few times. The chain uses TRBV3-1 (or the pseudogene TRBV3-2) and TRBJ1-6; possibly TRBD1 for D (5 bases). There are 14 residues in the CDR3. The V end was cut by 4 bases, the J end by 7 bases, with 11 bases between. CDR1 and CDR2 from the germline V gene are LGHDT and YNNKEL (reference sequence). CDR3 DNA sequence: TGTGCCAGCAGCCCTTGGGGGGTAAATTCACCCCTCCACTTT. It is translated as CASSPWGVNSPLHF.

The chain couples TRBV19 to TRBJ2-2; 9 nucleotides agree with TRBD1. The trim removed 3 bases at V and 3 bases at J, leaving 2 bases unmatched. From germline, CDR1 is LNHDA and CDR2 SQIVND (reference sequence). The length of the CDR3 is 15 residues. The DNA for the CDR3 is TGTGCCAGTAGTATTGGGACAGGGTACACCGGGGAGCTGTTTTTT. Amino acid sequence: CASSIGTGYTGELFF.

CDR3 sequence reads: CASSPDREAFF. The CDR3 nucleotides read TGTGCCAGCAGCCCGGACAGAGAAGCTTTCTTT. This chain links TRBV25-1 with TRBJ1-1, with D maybe TRBD1 (6 bases). Trimming pared 6 bases from V and 8 bases from J, leaving 10 bases between. The CDR3 totals 11 residues. CDR1 is MGHDK and CDR2 is SYGVNS in the germline V gene. Full variable domain (rest looked up from reference TRBV25-1 and TRBJ1-1): EADIYQTPRYLVIGTGKKITLECSQTMGHDKMYWYQQDPGMELHLIHYSYGVNSTEKGDLSSESTVSRIRTEHFPLTLESARPSHTSQYLCASSPDREAFFGQGTRLTVV.

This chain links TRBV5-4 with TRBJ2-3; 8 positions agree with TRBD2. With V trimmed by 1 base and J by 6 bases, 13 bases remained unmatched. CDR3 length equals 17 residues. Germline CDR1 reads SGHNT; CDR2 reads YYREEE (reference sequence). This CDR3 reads CASSLLARGALSDTQYF. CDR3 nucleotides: TGTGCCAGCAGCTTGTTAGCGCGGGGGGCCCTATCGGATACGCAGTATTTT.

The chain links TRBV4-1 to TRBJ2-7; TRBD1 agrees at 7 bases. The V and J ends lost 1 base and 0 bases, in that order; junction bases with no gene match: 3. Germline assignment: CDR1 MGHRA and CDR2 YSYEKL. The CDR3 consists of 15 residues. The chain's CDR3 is CASSQAWDSSYEQYF. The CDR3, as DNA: TGCGCCAGCAGCCAAGCCTGGGACAGCTCCTACGAGCAGTACTTC.

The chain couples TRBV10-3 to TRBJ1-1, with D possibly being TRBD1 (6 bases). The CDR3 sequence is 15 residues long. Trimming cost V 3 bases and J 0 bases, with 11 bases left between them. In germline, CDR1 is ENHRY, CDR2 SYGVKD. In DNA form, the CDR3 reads TGTGCCATCAGTGACGGGGGGCTGGTGAACACTGAAGCTTTCTTT. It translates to CAISDGGLVNTEAFF.

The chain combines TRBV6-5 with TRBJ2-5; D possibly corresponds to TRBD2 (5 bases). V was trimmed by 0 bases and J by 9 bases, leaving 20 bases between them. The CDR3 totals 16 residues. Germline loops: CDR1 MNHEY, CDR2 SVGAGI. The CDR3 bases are TGTGCCAGCAGTTACTCGCTGTACACGACGGCCGGGGCCCAGTACTTC. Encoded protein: CASSYSLYTTAGAQYF.

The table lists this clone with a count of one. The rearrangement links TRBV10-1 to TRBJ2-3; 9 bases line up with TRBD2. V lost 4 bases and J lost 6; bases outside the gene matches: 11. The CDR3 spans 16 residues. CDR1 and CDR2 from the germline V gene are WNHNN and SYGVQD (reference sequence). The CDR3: CASSVGLAGTQDTQYF. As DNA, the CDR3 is TGCGCCAGCAGTGTAGGGCTAGCGGGGACTCAGGATACGCAGTATTTT.

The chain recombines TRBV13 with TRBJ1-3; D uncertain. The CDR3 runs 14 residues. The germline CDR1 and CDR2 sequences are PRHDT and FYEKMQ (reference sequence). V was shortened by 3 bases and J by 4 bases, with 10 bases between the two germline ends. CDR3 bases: TGTGCCAGCAGCTTCGGACTAACAGGAAACACCATATATTTT. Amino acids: CASSFGLTGNTIYF.

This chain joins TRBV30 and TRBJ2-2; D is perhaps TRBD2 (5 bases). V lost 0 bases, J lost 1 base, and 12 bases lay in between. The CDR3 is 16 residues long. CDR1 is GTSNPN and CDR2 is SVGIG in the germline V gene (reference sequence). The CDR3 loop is CAWSVLGVGNTGELFF. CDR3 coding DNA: TGTGCCTGGAGTGTACTAGGCGTCGGGAACACCGGGGAGCTGTTTTTT. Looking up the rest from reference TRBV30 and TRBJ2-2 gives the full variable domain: SQTIHQWPATLVQPVGSPLSLECTVEGTSNPNLYWYRQAAGRGLQLLFYSVGIGQISSEVPQNLSASRPQDRQFILSSKKLLLSDSGFYLCAWSVLGVGNTGELFFGEGSRLTVL.

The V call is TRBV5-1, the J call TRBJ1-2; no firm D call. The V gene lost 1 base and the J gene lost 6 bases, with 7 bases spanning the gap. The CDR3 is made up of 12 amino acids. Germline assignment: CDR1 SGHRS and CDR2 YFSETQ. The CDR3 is CASSLSGDGYTF. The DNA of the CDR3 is TGCGCCAGCAGCTTGAGTGGAGATGGCTACACCTTC. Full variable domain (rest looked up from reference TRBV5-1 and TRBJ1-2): KAGVTQTPRYLIKTRGQQVTLSCSPISGHRSVSWYQQTPGQGLQFLFEYFSETQRNKGNFPGRFSGRQFSNSRSEMNVSTLELGDSALYLCASSLSGDGYTFGSGTRLTVV.

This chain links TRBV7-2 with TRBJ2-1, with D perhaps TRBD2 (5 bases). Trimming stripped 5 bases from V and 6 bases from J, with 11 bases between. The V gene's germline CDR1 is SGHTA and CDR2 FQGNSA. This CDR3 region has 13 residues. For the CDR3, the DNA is TGTGCCAGCAGCCCGACGGAGGTCAATGAGCAGTTCTTC. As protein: CASSPTEVNEQFF.

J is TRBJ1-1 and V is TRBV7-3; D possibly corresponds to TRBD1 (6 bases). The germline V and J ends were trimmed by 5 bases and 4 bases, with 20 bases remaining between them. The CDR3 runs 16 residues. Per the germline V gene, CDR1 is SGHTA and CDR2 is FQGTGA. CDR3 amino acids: CASSQDRPTRSTEAFF. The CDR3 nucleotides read TGTGCCAGCAGCCAAGACAGGCCAACCCGGTCCACTGAAGCTTTCTTT.

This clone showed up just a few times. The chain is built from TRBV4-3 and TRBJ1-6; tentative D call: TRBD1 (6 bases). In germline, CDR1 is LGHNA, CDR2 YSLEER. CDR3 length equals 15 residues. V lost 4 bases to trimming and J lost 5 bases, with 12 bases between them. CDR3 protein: CASSLGNRDNSPLHF. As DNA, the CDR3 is TGCGCCAGCAGCCTAGGAAACAGGGATAATTCACCCCTCCACTTT.

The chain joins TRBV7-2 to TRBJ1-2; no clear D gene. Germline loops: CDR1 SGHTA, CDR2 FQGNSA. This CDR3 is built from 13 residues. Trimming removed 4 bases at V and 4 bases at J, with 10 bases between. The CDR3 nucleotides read TGTGCCAGCAGCTCCGGACTTTTCTATGGCTACACCTTC. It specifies CASSSGLFYGYTF.

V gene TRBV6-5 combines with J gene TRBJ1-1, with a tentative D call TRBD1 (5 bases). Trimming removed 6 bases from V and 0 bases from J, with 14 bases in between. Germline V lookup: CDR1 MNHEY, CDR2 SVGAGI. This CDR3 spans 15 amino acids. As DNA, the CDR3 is TGTGCCAGCAGCCGCGGGGCCAAGATGAACACTGAAGCTTTCTTT. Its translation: CASSRGAKMNTEAFF.

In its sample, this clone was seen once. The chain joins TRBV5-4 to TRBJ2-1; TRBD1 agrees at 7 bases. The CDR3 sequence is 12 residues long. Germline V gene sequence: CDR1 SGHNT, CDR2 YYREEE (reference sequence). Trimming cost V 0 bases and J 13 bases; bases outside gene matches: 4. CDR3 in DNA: TGTGCCAGCAGCTTGGAACAGGGGAATCAGTTCTTC. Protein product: CASSLEQGNQFF.